These 30 T cell receptor beta chains were sequenced from one sample in a study of T cells in Graves' hyperthyroidism and ophthalmopathy. Regions amplified from RNA transcripts were the TCR beta CDR3 regions. The HTBI primer set was used in a first-round RT-PCR of the TCR CDR3. TCRdb recomputed calls from the multiplex PCR reads with MiXCR, one row per CDR3 protein. Of hundreds of thousands of distinct CDR3 sequences listed, around 39% are singletons. Sample: blood. The receptors derive from a man between 18 and 35 years old with Graves' hyperthyroidism.

This chain connects TRBV7-2 to TRBJ2-3; no definite D call. The CDR3 length is 14 residues. Germline lookup yields CDR1 SGHTA and CDR2 FQGNSA. Trimming shortened V by 1 base and J by 4 bases, and 9 bases separated the two germline ends. The CDR3 DNA reads TGTGCCAGCAGCTTAGGGGGTCGACCAGATACGCAGTATTTT. As protein: CASSLGGRPDTQYF.

As concerns this clonotype: Mismatch with germline at one junction end may stem from a read error. The CDR3 bases are TGTGCCAGCAGCCCCCGTGGGACCGAAGCTAACTATGGCTACTCCTTC. This sequence encodes CASSPRGTEANYGYSF. This sequence joins TRBV13 and TRBJ1-2; perhaps TRBD1 as D (5 bases). The CDR3 is 16 residues long. Per germline, CDR1 PRHDT and CDR2 FYEKMQ (reference sequence).

This clonotype came up many times. This chain connects TRBV29-1 to TRBJ2-7, with 11 bases that match TRBD2. CDR1 SQVTM and CDR2 ANQGSEA come from the germline V gene. The CDR3 totals 16 residues. After removal of 3 bases from V and 3 bases from J, the junction contained 10 bases not matched to a gene. The CDR3 DNA sequence: TGCAGCGTTGACAGCTGGGGGACTAGCGGAGGCTACGAGCAGTACTTC. Encoded protein: CSVDSWGTSGGYEQYF.

This clonotype was counted many times. This chain connects TRBV12-3 or TRBV12-4 to TRBJ2-7; D might be TRBD1 (6 bases). The CDR3 is made up of 15 amino acids. Trimming cost V 6 bases and J 2 bases, with 17 bases left between them. CDR3 sequence reads: CASRAAAGVAYEQYF. The DNA of the CDR3 is TGTGCCAGCAGGGCGGCGGCAGGGGTGGCCTACGAGCAGTACTTC.

The V gene is TRBV12-3 or TRBV12-4, the J gene TRBJ1-6; D perhaps matches TRBD1 (5 bases). This CDR3 comprises 12 residues. Trimming shortened V by 6 bases and J by 15 bases, and 15 bases separated the two germline ends. The CDR3 reads CASRLGPKDLHF. The CDR3 DNA reads TGTGCCAGCAGGCTGGGGCCAAAGGACCTCCACTTT.

In its sample, this clonotype was seen many times. This chain connects TRBV7-2 to TRBJ1-1; D is uncertain. Germline assignment: CDR1 SGHTA and CDR2 FQGNSA. CDR3 size: 11 residues. V lost 2 bases and J lost 4, with 2 bases in between. The chain's CDR3 is CASSLITEAFF. In DNA, the CDR3 is TGTGCCAGCAGCTTAATCACTGAAGCTTTCTTT.

This clonotype has only one observation. The V gene is TRBV7-2, the J gene TRBJ1-5, with 10 bases that match TRBD1. This CDR3 comprises 15 residues. Looked up from germline, CDR1 is SGHTA and CDR2 is FQGNSA. J gave up 5 bases and V 6 bases, and 7 bases lay outside the gene matches. Written as DNA, the CDR3 is TGTGCCAGCAGATCCGGGACAGGGGAGGATCAGCCCCAGCATTTT. Protein: CASRSGTGEDQPQHF.

V and J are TRBV28 and TRBJ2-7, with 9 positions matching TRBD1. V shed 5 bases and J 5 bases; nucleotides not matched to a gene: 10. This CDR3 comprises 15 residues. Germline V lookup: CDR1 MDHEN, CDR2 SYDVKM. CDR3 nucleotide sequence: TGTGCCAGCAGTGTAGGGGACAGGGCGACGCACGAGCAGTACTTC. Residues: CASSVGDRATHEQYF.

As regards this clonotype: A much bigger clone sits one base away, suggesting this may be a read error. The conserved phenylalanine or tryptophan is not found at the CDR3 terminus, so this likely reflects a read error. The V gene is TRBV15, the J gene TRBJ2-7; D unresolved. Germline V gene lookup returns CDR1 LNHNV and CDR2 YYDKDF (reference sequence). The CDR3 has 17 amino acids. The V end was cut by 3 bases, the J end by 5 bases, with 23 bases between. CDR3 nucleotides: TGTGCCACCAGCAGTCCCTTCCCAAGGAAACGGATACACGAGCAGTACCTC. Protein sequence: CATSSPFPRKRIHEQYL.

Concerning this clonotype: Mismatch with germline at one junction end may stem from a read error. The chain has TRBV7-2 and TRBJ1-1; D gene ambiguous. The germline gives CDR1 SGHTA, CDR2 FQGNSA. There are 8 residues in the CDR3. The CDR3 DNA reads as TGTGCCAGCAGCGTCCGGGACTTT. Translating gives CASSVRDF.

This clonotype has just a few counts. This chain joins TRBV9 and TRBJ2-7; D is perhaps TRBD2 (6 bases). From germline, CDR1 is SGDLS and CDR2 YYNGEE. The germline V and J ends were trimmed by 2 bases and 4 bases, with 19 bases remaining between them. This CDR3 spans 16 amino acids. The CDR3 region is CASSVKQKAGFYEQYF. The CDR3 DNA follows: TGTGCCAGCAGCGTTAAGCAGAAGGCGGGATTTTACGAGCAGTACTTC. The variable domain in full, with the rest retrieved from reference TRBV9 and TRBJ2-7, is DSGVTQTPKHLITATGQRVTLRCSPRSGDLSVYWYQQSLDQGLQFLIQYYNGEERAKGNILERFSAQQFPDLHSELNLSSLELGDSALYFCASSVKQKAGFYEQYFGPGTRLTVT.

The CDR3 DNA reads TGTGCCAGCAGCTCAGGCCGCCGGGCCCACAACGAGCAGTACTTC. It is translated as CASSSGRRAHNEQYF. The chain recombines TRBV7-2 with TRBJ2-7; the D is unclear. V lost 4 bases, J lost 5 bases, and 18 bases lay in between. The CDR3 spans 15 residues. Germline assignment: CDR1 SGHTA and CDR2 FQGNSA.

This clonotype was picked up a small number of times. This chain connects TRBV7-2 to TRBJ1-6; tentative D call: TRBD1 (5 bases). V was trimmed by 5 bases and J by 9 bases, leaving 14 bases between them. Germline CDR1 reads SGHTA; CDR2 reads FQGNSA. This CDR3 spans 14 amino acids. The CDR3 DNA reads as TGTGCCAGCAGCCCGTGGCAGGGCGGTTCACCCCTCCACTTT. Encoded protein: CASSPWQGGSPLHF.

The V and J genes are TRBV6-5 and TRBJ2-7; 13 bases are shared with TRBD2. This CDR3 has 20 residues. V shed 2 bases and J 1 base; nucleotides not matched to a gene: 14. Germline-derived CDR1 and CDR2 are MNHEY and SVGAGI. The CDR3: CASSYRQLAGGPALSYEQYF. CDR3 bases: TGTGCCAGCAGTTACCGTCAACTAGCGGGAGGGCCCGCGCTGTCCTACGAGCAGTACTTC.

This clonotype was counted many times. V and J are TRBV5-1 and TRBJ1-4; D is possibly TRBD1 (6 bases). CDR1 and CDR2 (germline): SGHRS, YFSETQ. With 4 bases removed from V and 1 base from J, the gap between germline ends came to 14 bases. The CDR3 totals 16 residues. The CDR3 region has the DNA TGCGCCAGCAGCGAGGACAGTTTTCGAACTAATGAAAAACTGTTTTTT. Protein: CASSEDSFRTNEKLFF. The variable domain in full, with the rest retrieved from reference TRBV5-1 and TRBJ1-4, is KAGVTQTPRYLIKTRGQQVTLSCSPISGHRSVSWYQQTPGQGLQFLFEYFSETQRNKGNFPGRFSGRQFSNSRSEMNVSTLELGDSALYLCASSEDSFRTNEKLFFGSGTQLSVL.

V and J are TRBV25-1 and TRBJ2-7, with D perhaps matching TRBD2 (6 bases). Trimming removed 10 bases from V and 6 bases from J, with 13 bases in between. The CDR3 runs to 11 residues. The V gene's germline CDR1 is MGHDK and CDR2 SYGVNS. CDR3 sequence reads: CATYGGREQYF. The CDR3 DNA follows: TGTGCCACCTACGGGGGACGCGAGCAGTACTTC.

This clonotype was found a few times. This rearrangement joins TRBV5-1 to TRBJ2-7; D may be TRBD1 or TRBD2 (5 bases each). V lost 4 bases to trimming and J lost 0 bases, with 11 bases between them. Germline lookup yields CDR1 SGHRS and CDR2 YFSETQ. CDR3 length: 14 residues. This CDR3 reads CASSPWGYSYEQYF. The CDR3 DNA is TGCGCCAGCAGCCCCTGGGGGTACTCCTACGAGCAGTACTTC.

J is TRBJ2-7 and V is TRBV5-6, with 8 bases identical to TRBD1. CDR1 is SGHDT, CDR2 YYEEEE, per germline. The CDR3 loop spans 18 amino acids. V was pared by 0 bases and J by 3 bases, with 14 bases of the junction left unmatched. The CDR3 loop reads CASSLGGQEKLSYYEQYF. CDR3 nucleotides: TGTGCCAGCAGCTTGGGGGGACAGGAGAAACTATCGTACTACGAGCAGTACTTC. Full variable domain (outside the CDR3, taken from reference TRBV5-6 and TRBJ2-7): DAGVTQSPTHLIKTRGQQVTLRCSPKSGHDTVSWYQQALGQGPQFIFQYYEEEERQRGNFPDRFSGHQFPNYSSELNVNALLLGDSALYLCASSLGGQEKLSYYEQYFGPGTRLTVT.

The J gene is TRBJ2-7, the V gene TRBV7-9; possible D gene TRBD1, 6 bases. The CDR3 runs to 14 residues. The germline V and J ends were trimmed by 4 bases and 5 bases, with 15 bases remaining between them. Germline V gene sequence: CDR1 SEHNR, CDR2 FQNEAQ (reference sequence). CDR3: CASSSSTGINEQYF. In nucleotides, the CDR3 is TGTGCCAGCAGCTCTAGTACAGGGATAAACGAGCAGTACTTC. The variable domain in full, completed from reference TRBV7-9 and TRBJ2-7, reads DTGVSQNPRHKITKRGQNVTFRCDPISEHNRLYWYRQTLGQGPEFLTYFQNEAQLEKSRLLSDRFSAERPKGSFSTLEIQRTEQGDSAMYLCASSSSTGINEQYFGPGTRLTVT.

There are many counts of this clonotype. V is TRBV25-1 and J is TRBJ1-1; D is undetermined. V shed 4 bases and J shed 3 bases, with 15 bases lying between them. The CDR3 extends over 15 amino acids. The V gene's germline CDR1 is MGHDK and CDR2 SYGVNS. CDR3 sequence (DNA): TGTGCCAGCAGTGGTTTCCTTGGGGTGGACACTGAAGCTTTCTTT. Translation gives CASSGFLGVDTEAFF. Full variable domain (missing parts from reference TRBV25-1 and TRBJ1-1): EADIYQTPRYLVIGTGKKITLECSQTMGHDKMYWYQQDPGMELHLIHYSYGVNSTEKGDLSSESTVSRIRTEHFPLTLESARPSHTSQYLCASSGFLGVDTEAFFGQGTRLTVV.

This clonotype was found a few times. The chain is built from TRBV27 and TRBJ2-7; D gene unclear. There are 14 residues in the CDR3. V was trimmed by 3 bases and J by 2 bases, leaving 11 bases between them. CDR1 is MNHEY, CDR2 SMNVEV, per germline (reference sequence). The CDR3: CASSLTLDPYEQYF. CDR3 bases: TGTGCCAGCAGTTTGACCCTGGACCCCTACGAGCAGTACTTC.

As to this clonotype: A read error may explain this, as a much larger clone is one base away. The chain has TRBV7-9 and TRBJ1-5; D is possibly TRBD1 (5 bases). This CDR3 contains 17 residues. CDR1 SEHNR and CDR2 FQNEAQ come from the germline V gene (reference sequence). Written as DNA, the CDR3 is TGTGCCGGCAGCTTAGCTTTCTCGGGGGAGAGCAATCAGCCCCAGCATTTT. Its protein is CAGSLAFSGESNQPQHF.

This clonotype was recorded a few times. The chain employs TRBV5-1 and TRBJ1-1, with 8 positions matching TRBD1. Germline CDR1 and CDR2: SGHRS and YFSETQ. The CDR3 runs to 16 residues. Trimming at V came to 4 bases and at J to 1 base, leaving 9 bases not matched to a gene. The CDR3, as DNA: TGCGCCAGCAGCCCCGCTATGGGACAGGCGAACACTGAAGCTTTCTTT. Protein: CASSPAMGQANTEAFF.

The gene calls are TRBV25-1 and TRBJ2-5; D is unresolved. V lost 5 bases to trimming and J lost 3 bases, with 16 bases between them. The CDR3 is 15 residues long. Germline V gives CDR1 MGHDK, CDR2 SYGVNS. In nucleotides, the CDR3 is TGTGCCAGCAGTTACTCCCTTGGCACTAAAGAGACCCAGTACTTC. Residues: CASSYSLGTKETQYF.

This clonotype was counted at least ten times. The J gene is TRBJ1-5, the V gene TRBV12-3 or TRBV12-4; 7 bases map to TRBD1. Trimming cost V 6 bases and J 0 bases; bases outside gene matches: 5. This CDR3 is built from 15 residues. The CDR3 spells CASRLGTVSNQPQHF. Written as DNA, the CDR3 is TGTGCCAGCAGACTTGGGACAGTTAGCAATCAGCCCCAGCATTTT.

This clonotype was recorded a few times. The gene calls are TRBV5-1 and TRBJ1-1, with D perhaps matching TRBD1 (5 bases). The ends were cut back, 4 bases at V and 10 bases at J, with 20 bases in the middle. The CDR3 is 14 residues long. The germline CDR1 and CDR2 sequences are SGHRS and YFSETQ. This chain's CDR3 is CASSPVPGPAGAFF. CDR3 nucleotide sequence: TGCGCCAGCAGCCCCGTACCAGGGCCCGCGGGAGCTTTCTTT.

The chain employs TRBV29-1 and TRBJ2-2, with unresolved D. CDR3 length: 12 residues. The germline V and J ends were trimmed by 1 base and 6 bases, with 6 bases remaining between them. Germline V gene sequence: CDR1 SQVTM, CDR2 ANQGSEA. The CDR3 here is CSVEGIAGELFF. For the CDR3, the DNA is TGCAGCGTTGAAGGGATCGCCGGGGAGCTGTTTTTT.

As for this clonotype: This may arise from a read error, as a much more abundant clone is one base away. The chain couples TRBV7-3 to TRBJ2-5; perhaps TRBD2 as D (5 bases). The CDR3 totals 14 residues. Germline V CDR1 and CDR2: SGHTA, FQGTGA. V lost 5 bases to trimming and J lost 7 bases, with 17 bases between them. CDR3 nucleotide sequence: TGTGCCAGCAGCCCGTGGATAGCGCCAGGGACCCAGTACTTC. Translation: CASSPWIAPGTQYF.

The chain couples TRBV12-3 or TRBV12-4 to TRBJ1-4, with TRBD1 matching 12 bases. V lost 8 bases, J lost 6 bases, and 1 base stayed unmatched. This CDR3 region has 13 residues. The CDR3 region is CASRDRGHEKLFF. The CDR3 region has the DNA TGTGCCAGCCGGGACAGGGGGCATGAAAAACTGTTTTTT.

On this clonotype: This sequence may be a read error, since a much larger clone differs from it by one base. The rearrangement uses TRBV2 and TRBJ1-1; no firm D call. The CDR3 length is 13 residues. The germline V and J ends were trimmed by 7 bases and 5 bases, with 14 bases remaining between them. Per germline, CDR1 SNHLY and CDR2 FYNNEI. The CDR3 spells CASNEMEVTEAFF. In DNA form, the CDR3 reads TGTGCCAGCAACGAGATGGAGGTTACTGAAGCTTTCTTT.